The present T cell receptor (beta chain) was sequenced within a study of T cells in Graves' hyperthyroidism and ophthalmopathy. Turning to the study itself: Peripheral blood specimens were obtained at initial diagnosis, prior to any treatment. Study-wide findings and caveats: Most clonotypes expanded in thyroid above 0.001 were likewise present in blood. A model of 13 V-J pairs discriminated ophthalmopathy from stable hyperthyroidism.

CDR3 size: 14 residues. Losses at the gene ends were 5 bases for V and 4 bases for J; bases not matched to a gene: 5. CDR1 and CDR2 from the germline V gene are SGHVS and FNYEAQ. There were TCR beta CDR3 regions amplified from RNA transcripts. A first-round RT-PCR of the TCR CDR3 used the HTBI primer set. MiXCR, run by TCRdb on the multiplex PCR reads, gives a single entry per CDR3 protein. The sample holds 490,000 or so distinct CDR3 sequences, 20% to 25% seen once. Concerning this clonotype: Its antigen is still unknown. A much larger clone is a single base away; this may be a read error.

The source is a woman aged 70-85 years with Graves' ophthalmopathy. The sample consisted of blood. The rearrangement uses TRBV7-6 and TRBJ2-5; 9 bases map to TRBD1. The DNA of the CDR3 is TGTGCCAGCAGCCCGAACAGGGGGCGAGAGACCCAGTACTTC. Translation gives CASSPNRGRETQYF.